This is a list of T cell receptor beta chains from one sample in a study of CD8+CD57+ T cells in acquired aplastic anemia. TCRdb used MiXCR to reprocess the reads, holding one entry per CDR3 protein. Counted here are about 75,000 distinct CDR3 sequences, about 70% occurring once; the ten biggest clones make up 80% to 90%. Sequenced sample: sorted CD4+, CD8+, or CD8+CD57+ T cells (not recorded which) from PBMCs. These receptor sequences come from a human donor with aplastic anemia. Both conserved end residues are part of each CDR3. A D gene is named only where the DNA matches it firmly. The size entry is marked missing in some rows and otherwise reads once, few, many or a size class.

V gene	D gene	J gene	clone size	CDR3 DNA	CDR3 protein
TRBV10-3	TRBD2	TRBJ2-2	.	TGTGCCACGGGAGGGACTAGCGGGAGTCCCACCGGGGAGCTGTTTTTT	CATGGTSGSPTGELFF
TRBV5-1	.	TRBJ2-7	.	TGCGCCAGCAGCAAGGACAGAGACGAGCAGTACTTC	CASSKDRDEQYF
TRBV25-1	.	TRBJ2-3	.	TGTGCCAGCAGTGAATGGGCAGGGCCAGGGGCCTCTTCGGGAGATACGCAGTATTTT	CASSEWAGPGASSGDTQYF
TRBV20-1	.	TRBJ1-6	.	TGCAGTGCTCCATTTGGGCAGGGTTTTTCACCCCTCCACTTT	CSAPFGQGFSPLHF
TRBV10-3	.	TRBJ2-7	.	TGTGCCATCAGTGAGTCTAGCGCGGTCTCCTACGAGCAGTACTTC	CAISESSAVSYEQYF
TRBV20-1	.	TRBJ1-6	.	TGCAGTGCTAGAGATCTGCGTTCAAAGGGAAATTCACCCCTCCACTTT	CSARDLRSKGNSPLHF
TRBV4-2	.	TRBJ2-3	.	TGTGCCAGCAGCTTCTCAGATACGCAGTATTTT	CASSFSDTQYF
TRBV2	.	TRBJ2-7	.	TGTGCCAGCGGGTACGAAACCTACGAGCAGTACTTC	CASGYETYEQYF
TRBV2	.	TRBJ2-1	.	TGTGCCAGCAGTGTACAGGGTTTACAGTTCTTC	CASSVQGLQFF
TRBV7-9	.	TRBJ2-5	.	TGTGCCAGCAGCTTATTAGGGGCCCAGTACTTC	CASSLLGAQYF
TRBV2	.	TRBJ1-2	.	TGTGCCAGCAGTACCCCGCCAGATGGCTACACCTTC	CASSTPPDGYTF
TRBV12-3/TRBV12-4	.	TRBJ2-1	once	TGTGCCAGCAGCCCGGGGGGCTCAAACAATGAGCAGTTCTTC	CASSPGGSNNEQFF
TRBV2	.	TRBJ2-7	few	TGTGCCAGCAGAGAGGAGACAGGATCAAAGTACTACGAGCAGTACTTC	CASREETGSKYYEQYF
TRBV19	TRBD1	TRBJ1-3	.	TGTGCCAGTACCCCGGACAGGCTCTCTGGAAACACCATATATTTT	CASTPDRLSGNTIYF
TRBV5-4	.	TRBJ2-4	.	TGTGCCAGCAGCCCGGGACAACCCATTCAGTACTTC	CASSPGQPIQYF
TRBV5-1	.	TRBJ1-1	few	TGCGCCAGCAGCTCAGAACAAGGGGGGCTCGCGAACACTGAAGCTTTCTTT	CASSSEQGGLANTEAFF
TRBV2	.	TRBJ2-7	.	TGTGCCAGCAGTGTGGGGTTGAGGAACGAGCAGTACTTC	CASSVGLRNEQYF
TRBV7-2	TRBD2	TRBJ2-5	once	TGTGCCAGCGGCCGGGGGGGGAGCGAGACCCAGTACTTC	CASGRGGSETQYF
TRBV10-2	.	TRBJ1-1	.	TGCGCCAGCAGGACACGGAACACTGAAGCTTTCTTT	CASRTRNTEAFF
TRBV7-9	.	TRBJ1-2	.	TGTGCCAGCAGCTTTTTGGGGAGGGGTTATGGCTACACCTTC	CASSFLGRGYGYTF
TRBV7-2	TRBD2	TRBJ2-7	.	TGTGCCAGCAGCCCCCAGCCAGCGGGGGCCTCCGAGCAGTACTTC	CASSPQPAGASEQYF
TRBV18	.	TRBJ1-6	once	TGTGCCAGCTCACCAGGAAGCGGTTCACCCCTCCACTTT	CASSPGSGSPLHF
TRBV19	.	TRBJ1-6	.	TGTGCCGGAAGGCAGGGGCAGGAAAATTCACCCCTCCACTTT	CAGRQGQENSPLHF
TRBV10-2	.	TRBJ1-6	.	TGCGCCAGCAGCGCCGGGGACAACGGATCACCCCTCCACTTT	CASSAGDNGSPLHF
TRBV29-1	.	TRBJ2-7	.	TGCAGCGTTGAAGGGGGTGAGTTCTACGAGCAGTACTTC	CSVEGGEFYEQYF
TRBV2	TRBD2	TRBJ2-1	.	TGTGCCAGCAGTCTAGCGGGAGTTCCCCCCAATGAGCAGTTCTTC	CASSLAGVPPNEQFF
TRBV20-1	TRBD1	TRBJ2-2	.	TGCAGTGCTAGAGACCAGGAGACAGGGGACACCGGGGAGCTGTTTTTT	CSARDQETGDTGELFF
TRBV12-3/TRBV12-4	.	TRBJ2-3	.	TGTGCCAGCAGTTTCCGTACTTGGGATACGCAGTATTTT	CASSFRTWDTQYF
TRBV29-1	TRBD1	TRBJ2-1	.	TGCAGCGGTTGGACAGGGGGGAACCATGACAATGAGCAGTTCTTC	CSGWTGGNHDNEQFF
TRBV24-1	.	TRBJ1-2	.	TGTGCCACCAGTGAAGACAGAAATGGCTACACCTTC	CATSEDRNGYTF
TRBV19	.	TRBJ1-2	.	TGTGCCAGTAGTCCGGGACAAGCTCTTGGCTACACCTTC	CASSPGQALGYTF
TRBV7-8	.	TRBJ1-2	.	TGTGCCAGTAGTATTACAGGAAACTATGGCTACACCTTC	CASSITGNYGYTF
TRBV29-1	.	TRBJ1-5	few	TGCAGCGTTGGATCCGGTAACCAGCCCCAGCATTTT	CSVGSGNQPQHF
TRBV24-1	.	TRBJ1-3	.	TGTGCCACCAGTGATGGGACGGCGTCTGGAAACACCATATATTTT	CATSDGTASGNTIYF
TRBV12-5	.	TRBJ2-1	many	TGTGCTAGTGGTTTGTTCCGGGTAGGAATTAAATTCCCTAGCTCCTACAATGAGCAGTTCTTC	CASGLFRVGIKFPSSYNEQFF
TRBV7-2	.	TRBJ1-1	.	TGTGCCAGCACCAAATATCCGGACACTGAAGCTTTCTTT	CASTKYPDTEAFF
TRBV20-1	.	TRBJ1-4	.	TGCAGTGCGATGGGGGAGGTTAATGAAAAACTGTTTTTT	CSAMGEVNEKLFF
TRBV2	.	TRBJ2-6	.	TGTGCCAGCAGGGTTTATGGTGGGGCCAGCGTCCTGACTTTC	CASRVYGGASVLTF
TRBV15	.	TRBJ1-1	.	TGTGCCACCAGCAGAGAGAAGGGAGTAAACACTGAAGCTTTCTTT	CATSREKGVNTEAFF
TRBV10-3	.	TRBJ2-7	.	TGTGCCAGCAGTGCCACCCCCTCGAGGAGGGGGCAAGACGAGCAGTACTTC	CASSATPSRRGQDEQYF
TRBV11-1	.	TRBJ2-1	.	TGTGCCAGCAGCTTGGATTGGGGTGGGAGCTCCTACAATGGGCAGTTCTTC	CASSLDWGGSSYNGQFF
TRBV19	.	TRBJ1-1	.	TGTGCCAGTACCATCTCAGGGGTGGGCACTGAAGCTTTCTTT	CASTISGVGTEAFF
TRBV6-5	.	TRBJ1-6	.	TGTGCCAGCAGTTACCTACAGGGTCCCCTCCACTTT	CASSYLQGPLHF
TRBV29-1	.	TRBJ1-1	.	TGCAGCGTTGGGCAGTATAACACTGAAGCTTTCTTT	CSVGQYNTEAFF
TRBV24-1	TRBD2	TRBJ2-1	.	TGTGCCACCTCCTCCCCAGCGGGAGTGGGCAATGAGCAGTTCTTC	CATSSPAGVGNEQFF
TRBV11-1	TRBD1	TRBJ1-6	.	TGTGCCAGCAGCTACACAGGGGTCGTCGTCAATTCACCCCTCCACTTT	CASSYTGVVVNSPLHF
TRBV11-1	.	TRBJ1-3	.	TGTGCCAGCAGCCCCGACTTGCTCGGCTCTGGAAACACCATATATTTT	CASSPDLLGSGNTIYF
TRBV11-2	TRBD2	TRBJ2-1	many	TGTGCCAGCAGCTTAGGTCGGGAGGAGGCCTACAATGAGCAGTTCTTC	CASSLGREEAYNEQFF
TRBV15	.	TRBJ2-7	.	TGTGCCACCAGCACGGGCAAGATCTACGAGCAGTACTTC	CATSTGKIYEQYF
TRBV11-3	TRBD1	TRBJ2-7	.	TGTGCCAGCAGTCTCGGGACAGGTGGGGGCTACGAGCAGTACTTC	CASSLGTGGGYEQYF
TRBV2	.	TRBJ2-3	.	TGTGCCAGCAGTCTCGACAGGTCAATAGGACAAGATACGCAGTATTTT	CASSLDRSIGQDTQYF
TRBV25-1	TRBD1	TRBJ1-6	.	TGTGCCAGCAGTGCTTGGGACAGGGGCTCACCCCTCCACTTT	CASSAWDRGSPLHF
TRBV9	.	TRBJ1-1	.	TGTGCCAGCACCGACGGGACTGAAGCTTTCTTT	CASTDGTEAFF
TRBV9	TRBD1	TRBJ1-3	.	TGTGCCAGCAGCGCCTTAACAGGGGCTGGAAACACCATATATTTT	CASSALTGAGNTIYF
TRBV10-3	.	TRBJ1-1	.	TGTGCCATCAGTGGGGACGAGGGGGTGAACACTGAAGCTTTCTTT	CAISGDEGVNTEAFF